These T cell receptor beta chains were read from a single sample in a study of technical replicates of blood from several donors. Libraries were prepared by immunoSEQ multiplex PCR; TCRdb keeps only in-frame clonotypes and omits some of them. The table records roughly 71,000 clones, 95% to 96% of them present only once. Sequencing used T cells isolated from PBMCs. The receptors come from a human donor in good health. The CDR3 runs from the conserved cysteine through the conserved F or W. The D gene is left open where the match is weak. Not all rows give a size; the values are once, few, many and, for expanded clones, a class.

j_gene: TRBJ2-7
abundance: -
d_gene: -
v_gene: TRBV19
CDR3nt: TGTGCCAGTAGTATGGGGCAGGGGGGAACGTACGAGCAGTACTTC
CDR3aa: CASSMGQGGTYEQYF

j_gene: TRBJ1-2
abundance: -
d_gene: TRBD1
v_gene: TRBV5-1
CDR3nt: TGCGCCAGCAGCCTGGCAGGGGGCGACTATGGCTACACCTTC
CDR3aa: CASSLAGGDYGYTF

j_gene: TRBJ1-1
abundance: -
d_gene: -
v_gene: TRBV7-7
CDR3nt: TGTGCCGGGACAAAGAAAAACATGAACACTGAAGCTTTCTTT
CDR3aa: CAGTKKNMNTEAFF

j_gene: TRBJ2-2
abundance: -
d_gene: TRBD2
v_gene: TRBV15
CDR3nt: TGTGCCACCAGCAGAGATGGGCTAGCGGGAGATGTCACCGGGGAGCTGTTTTTT
CDR3aa: CATSRDGLAGDVTGELFF

j_gene: TRBJ1-5
abundance: -
d_gene: TRBD1
v_gene: TRBV2
CDR3nt: TGTGCCAGCAATACAGGGGGCGGTGGTCAGCCCCAGCATTTT
CDR3aa: CASNTGGGGQPQHF

j_gene: TRBJ2-3
abundance: -
d_gene: TRBD1
v_gene: TRBV5-1
CDR3nt: TGCGCCAGCAGCTTGGGGGACAGTACCTCTAGCACAGATACGCAGTATTTT
CDR3aa: CASSLGDSTSSTDTQYF

j_gene: TRBJ2-1
abundance: -
d_gene: -
v_gene: TRBV10-1
CDR3nt: TGCGCCAGCAGTGTCAGGAGCGGGCCTTACAATGAGCAGTTCTTC
CDR3aa: CASSVRSGPYNEQFF

j_gene: TRBJ1-2
abundance: few
d_gene: -
v_gene: TRBV19
CDR3nt: TGTGCCAGTAGTCCTCGGCGACAGGCAGGCTCTGGCTACACCTTC
CDR3aa: CASSPRRQAGSGYTF

j_gene: TRBJ1-6
abundance: -
d_gene: -
v_gene: TRBV10-2
CDR3nt: TGCGCCAGCAGCCCGAATTCACCCCTCCACTTT
CDR3aa: CASSPNSPLHF

j_gene: TRBJ2-7
abundance: -
d_gene: TRBD2
v_gene: TRBV29-1
CDR3nt: TGCAGCGCGAGTGGGGGAGGGGCAGGTTACGAGCAGTACTTC
CDR3aa: CSASGGGAGYEQYF

j_gene: TRBJ2-5
abundance: few
d_gene: -
v_gene: TRBV5-6
CDR3nt: TGTGCCAGCAGCTTGGTTAGCGTAGGAGAGACCCAGTACTTC
CDR3aa: CASSLVSVGETQYF

j_gene: TRBJ1-3
abundance: few
d_gene: -
v_gene: TRBV7-8
CDR3nt: TGTGCCAGCAGCTTCCGTCAGGCAGTCGGATTAAGCGGAAACACCATATATTTT
CDR3aa: CASSFRQAVGLSGNTIYF

j_gene: TRBJ2-6
abundance: -
d_gene: TRBD1
v_gene: TRBV27
CDR3nt: TGTGCCAGCAGTCTAGCCACCACAGGGGCGGCCTCTGGGGCCAACGTCCTGACTTTC
CDR3aa: CASSLATTGAASGANVLTF

j_gene: TRBJ2-7
abundance: -
d_gene: -
v_gene: TRBV5-1
CDR3nt: TGCGCCAGCAGTAGCGAACCGGCCTACGAGCAGTACTTC
CDR3aa: CASSSEPAYEQYF